This T cell receptor beta chain was obtained from a study of shared clonotypes between healthy human individuals. The CDR3 is made up of 16 amino acids. The V and J ends lost 3 bases and 4 bases, in that order; junction bases with no gene match: 12. CDR1 is MDHEN and CDR2 is SYDVKM in the germline V gene. Unsorted PBMC DNA underwent sequencing on ten immunoSEQ deep assay plates. Generated by immunoSEQ multiplex PCR, the TCRdb table keeps only in-frame clones and is missing some. The repertoire holds fewer than 550,000 clones, with around 79% as singletons. Donors, healthy HIV-negative adults, lacked recent acute infections or vaccinations.

The chain combines TRBV28 with TRBJ2-7; TRBD1 aligns across 7 bases. The sequence was obtained from a woman aged 40-49 years in good health. Some clones in this sample may be carry-over from other donors' samples. The specimen sequenced was PBMCs. The CDR3 here is CASSFYPGTDYYEQYF. CDR3 in DNA: TGTGCCAGCAGTTTTTACCCCGGGACAGATTATTACGAGCAGTACTTC. The entire variable domain, with the rest obtained from reference TRBV28 and TRBJ2-7, is as follows: DVKVTQSSRYLVKRTGEKVFLECVQDMDHENMFWYRQDPGLGLRLIYFSYDVKMKEKGDIPEGYSVSREKKERFSLILESASTNQTSMYLCASSFYPGTDYYEQYFGPGTRLTVT.